This T cell receptor (beta chain) was obtained from a study of early T cells in non-severe SARS-CoV-2 infection. Trimming left V 6 bases short and J 3 bases short, with 12 bases between. CDR1 is DFQATT, CDR2 SNEGSKA, per germline (reference sequence). This CDR3 has 12 residues. Unique molecular identifiers were added to individual cDNA molecules. TCRdb passed the 5' RACE reads through MiXCR, listing each CDR3 protein once. Among 53,000 or so distinct CDR3 sequences, 6% to 8% were seen once, and the ten largest hold 5.8%. There are many counts of this clonotype. Material for sequencing was whole blood. The source is an adult who was a healthcare worker with PCR-confirmed SARS-CoV-2 infection or an uninfected control (not recorded which). The V call is TRBV20-1, the J call TRBJ2-7, with TRBD1 as a possible D gene (5 bases). The CDR3 region is CSADRQYYEQYF. The CDR3 nucleotides read TGCAGTGCAGACCGACAGTACTACGAGCAGTACTTC.